The clone carrying this T cell receptor (beta chain) counts as medium-sized (0.01 to 0.1%) by frequency. These data belong to a study of T cell clusters in autoimmune cytopenias. TRB amplification used 250 ng of peripheral blood genomic DNA. TRB rearrangements were amplified by touch-down multiplex PCR with mixed TRB-A/B primers. For each CDR3 protein, TCRdb gives one entry from its re-call of the multiplex PCR reads, without DNA. The table lists 5,000 to 6,500 distinct CDR3 sequences, with about 3% in the top ten. These data also formed part of another study, on T cell repertoires in aging, cancer and after chemotherapy. That work contributes: The full dataset contained several million TCR reads.

The clonotype was recovered from a human donor in good health. What was sequenced was peripheral blood.

The CDR3 loop is CASSSSGGPYNEQFF. The chain links TRBV11-3 to TRBJ2-1; TCRdb reports TRBD2, a call that lacks DNA to check it against. The CDR3 consists of 15 residues. Germline V CDR1 and CDR2: SGHNT, YENEEA.